Described below is a single T cell receptor beta chain sequence and its context. TCRdb re-analysed the reads in MiXCR, keeping a single row per CDR3 protein. The table has fewer than 250,000 distinct CDR3 sequences, about 12% seen once; the top ten hold about 1.5%. This entry belongs to a study of T cell repertoires in cytomegalovirus infection. The V segment lost 3 bases and the J segment 14 bases; nucleotides outside the gene matches: 8. This CDR3 is 13 amino acids long. From germline, CDR1 is SEHNR and CDR2 FQNEAQ (reference sequence). The chain carries TRBV7-9 and TRBJ2-1; 9 bases are shared with TRBD1. The sequence derives from a human donor in good health (CMV status not recorded). Some clones in this sample may be carry-over from other donors' samples. What was sequenced was PBMCs. The CDR3 nucleotides are TGTGCCAGCAGCTTCCCCGGGACAGGGAGTAAGTTCTTC. Amino acid sequence: CASSFPGTGSKFF.